Following are 7 T cell receptor beta chains from one sample sequenced in a study of human T cells and chemical hapten exposure. One entry per CDR3 protein results from TCRdb running MiXCR on the 5' RACE reads. The sample shows 81,000 or so distinct CDR3 sequences, more than 7% of them seen only once. Unfractionated whole blood yielded the extracted total RNA. These receptor sequences come from a male donor in good health.

This clonotype was picked up a small number of times. The chain links TRBV6-5 to TRBJ2-3; TRBD2 matches 7 bases. Germline loops: CDR1 MNHEY, CDR2 SVGAGI. The CDR3 extends over 11 amino acids. V was pared by 7 bases and J by 5 bases, with 0 bases of the junction left unmatched. This chain's CDR3 is CASIAGDTQYF. For the CDR3, the DNA is TGTGCCAGCATAGCGGGAGATACGCAGTATTTT.

This sequence joins TRBV7-9 and TRBJ2-1, with TRBD2 matching 8 bases. Trimming cost V 5 bases and J 9 bases; bases outside gene matches: 6. The CDR3 covers 13 residues. Germline lookup yields CDR1 SEHNR and CDR2 FQNEAQ (reference sequence). In nucleotides, the CDR3 is TGTGCCAGCAGCCCAAGCGGGAGCAGTGAGCAGTTCTTC. It encodes CASSPSGSSEQFF.

Only a few counts were recorded for this clonotype. The chain combines TRBV5-1 with TRBJ2-2, with TRBD2 identical over 8 bases. The CDR3 is 15 residues long. V lost 2 bases to trimming and J lost 4 bases; unmatched junction nucleotides: 4. Germline lookup yields CDR1 SGHRS and CDR2 YFSETQ. CDR3 DNA sequence: TGCGCCAGCAGCTTAGGACTAGCCGGCACCGGGGAGCTGTTTTTT. Its translation: CASSLGLAGTGELFF. The full variable domain, with the rest looked up from reference TRBV5-1 and TRBJ2-2, is KAGVTQTPRYLIKTRGQQVTLSCSPISGHRSVSWYQQTPGQGLQFLFEYFSETQRNKGNFPGRFSGRQFSNSRSEMNVSTLELGDSALYLCASSLGLAGTGELFFGEGSRLTVL.

This clonotype has just a few counts. The V gene is TRBV6-5, the J gene TRBJ1-1, with 7 bases identical to TRBD1. Looked up from germline, CDR1 is MNHEY and CDR2 is SVGAGI. This CDR3 is 15 amino acids long. The V segment lost 1 base and the J segment 1 base; nucleotides outside the gene matches: 3. The CDR3 nucleotides read TGTGCCAGCAGTTACTTCGACAGGGCGAACACTGAAGCTTTCTTT. It encodes CASSYFDRANTEAFF.

This clonotype was counted between two and nine times. The chain has TRBV15 and TRBJ2-7; TRBD1 aligns across 10 bases. V trimming: 5 bases; J trimming: 4 bases; junction bases outside the gene matches: 17. Germline CDR1 LNHNV, CDR2 YYDKDF (reference sequence). CDR3 length equals 18 residues. DNA of the CDR3: TGTGCCACCAGCCGACGGGGACAGGGGACGCCCGGGGGGTACGAGCAGTACTTC. Residues: CATSRRGQGTPGGYEQYF.

This clonotype was detected a few times. The genes are TRBV18 and TRBJ1-5; D uncertain. Trimming removed 3 bases from V and 0 bases from J, with 6 bases in between. The CDR3 is 14 amino acids. Germline values: CDR1 KGHSH, CDR2 LQKENI. CDR3 DNA: TGTGCCAGCTCACCGCGGTATAGCAATCAGCCCCAGCATTTT. Translating it yields CASSPRYSNQPQHF.

This clonotype has just a few counts. The V call is TRBV3-1, the J call TRBJ2-1; the match to TRBD2 covers 10 bases. Germline V lookup: CDR1 LGHDT, CDR2 YNNKEL (reference sequence). After removal of 0 bases from V and 3 bases from J, the junction contained 8 bases not matched to a gene. The CDR3 is made up of 18 amino acids. This CDR3 is CASSQDAPAGGFYNEQFF. The CDR3 coding sequence is TGTGCCAGCAGCCAAGACGCCCCAGCGGGGGGGTTCTACAATGAGCAGTTCTTC.